This record covers a single TCR beta chain. The sample is drawn from a study of control samples from healthy donors and cancer patients. The CDR3 runs 17 residues. Profiling relied on immunoSEQ multiplex PCR, and the TCRdb table lists in-frame clones only, not all of them. The sample holds approximately 160,000 clones, 94% seen once. This receptor was identified in a woman aged 18-35 years in good health. V is TRBV21-1 and J is TRBJ1-4. TRBV21-1 is a listed pseudogene. What was sequenced was blood. The CDR3 DNA reads TGTGCCAGCAGCAAAGAAAGTCCGGGGGTTCGGAAAGAAAAACTGTTTTTT. Protein sequence: CASSKESPGVRKEKLFF.